This is a list of T cell receptor beta chains from one sample in a study of T cell responses to AZD1222 COVID-19 vaccine. Using immunoSEQ multiplex PCR, the repertoire was profiled, and TCRdb retains in-frame clones only, with some absent. This sample yields some 170,000 clones, of which 90% to 95% are seen a single time; about 4.6% belongs to the top ten. The specimen comprised peripheral blood, sampled 28 days after the second AZD1222 dose. The receptors were gathered from an adult who received the AZD1222 COVID-19 vaccine. CDR3s include the opening cysteine and the closing phenylalanine or tryptophan. Fields, in order: clone size, V gene, J gene, D gene, CDR3 DNA, CDR3 protein. The D gene is left open where the match is weak. Clone size, where shown, is once, few, many, or a class for clones that have expanded.

clone size: NA; V gene: TRBV2; J gene: TRBJ2-7; D gene: TRBD2; CDR3 DNA: TGTGCCAGCAGCCCCGGACTAGCAGAGCGGGAGCAGTACTTC; CDR3 protein: CASSPGLAEREQYF
clone size: NA; V gene: TRBV7-9; J gene: TRBJ2-5; D gene: NA; CDR3 DNA: TGTGCCAGCAGCTTTATGGGAGGAGGTCAAGAGACCCAGTACTTC; CDR3 protein: CASSFMGGGQETQYF
clone size: NA; V gene: TRBV7-7; J gene: TRBJ2-7; D gene: NA; CDR3 DNA: TGTGCCAGCAGCGGGGACGCCTACGAGCAGTACTTC; CDR3 protein: CASSGDAYEQYF
clone size: NA; V gene: TRBV5-1; J gene: TRBJ2-7; D gene: TRBD2; CDR3 DNA: TGCGCCAGCAGCTTGGGACTAGCGGTTAGCTCCTACGAGCAGTACTTC; CDR3 protein: CASSLGLAVSSYEQYF
clone size: NA; V gene: TRBV6-5; J gene: TRBJ2-1; D gene: TRBD2; CDR3 DNA: TGTGCCAGCAGAGCGGGAGTACCCTACAATGAGCAGTTCTTC; CDR3 protein: CASRAGVPYNEQFF
clone size: NA; V gene: TRBV14; J gene: TRBJ1-2; D gene: TRBD1; CDR3 DNA: TGTGCCAGCAGTCAAGGACAGGGCCGGGTCTATGGCTACACCTTC; CDR3 protein: CASSQGQGRVYGYTF
clone size: NA; V gene: TRBV6-4; J gene: TRBJ2-2; D gene: NA; CDR3 DNA: TGTGCCAGCAGTGAACGCCCGAACACCGGGGAGCTGTTTTTT; CDR3 protein: CASSERPNTGELFF
clone size: NA; V gene: TRBV7-9; J gene: TRBJ1-1; D gene: NA; CDR3 DNA: TGTGCCAGCAGCCCACTCGAGGCAAACACTGAAGCTTTCTTT; CDR3 protein: CASSPLEANTEAFF
clone size: NA; V gene: TRBV28; J gene: TRBJ2-3; D gene: NA; CDR3 DNA: TGTGCCAGCATTCCCGGATCGGGGGTTCCTAGCACAGATACGCAGTATTTT; CDR3 protein: CASIPGSGVPSTDTQYF
clone size: NA; V gene: TRBV6-2/TRBV6-3; J gene: TRBJ2-3; D gene: TRBD2; CDR3 DNA: TGTGCCAGCAGTTATCGGCGGGAGGGCACAGATACGCAGTATTTT; CDR3 protein: CASSYRREGTDTQYF
clone size: NA; V gene: TRBV6-5; J gene: TRBJ1-4; D gene: NA; CDR3 DNA: TGTGCCAGCACAATCAATGAAAAACTGTTTTTT; CDR3 protein: CASTINEKLFF
clone size: NA; V gene: TRBV30; J gene: TRBJ2-1; D gene: TRBD2; CDR3 DNA: TGTGCCTGGAGCATTAAGGGACTAGCGAGCTACAATGAGCAGTTCTTC; CDR3 protein: CAWSIKGLASYNEQFF
clone size: NA; V gene: TRBV7-9; J gene: TRBJ2-1; D gene: TRBD2; CDR3 DNA: TGTGCCAGCAGCTCCAGCGGGATCTGGGTTTTCTTC; CDR3 protein: CASSSSGIWVFF
clone size: once; V gene: TRBV19; J gene: TRBJ2-1; D gene: NA; CDR3 DNA: TGTGCCAGTAGTATAGAGGGGGGAGAGCAGTTCTTC; CDR3 protein: CASSIEGGEQFF
clone size: NA; V gene: TRBV28; J gene: TRBJ2-7; D gene: TRBD2; CDR3 DNA: TGTGCCAGCAGCCAACCGAGCGGGAGCTCCTACGAGCAGTACTTC; CDR3 protein: CASSQPSGSSYEQYF
clone size: NA; V gene: TRBV18; J gene: TRBJ1-1; D gene: TRBD1; CDR3 DNA: TGTGCCAGCTCACAAGGACAGGGCGACATTGAAGCTTTCTTT; CDR3 protein: CASSQGQGDIEAFF
clone size: NA; V gene: TRBV7-2; J gene: TRBJ2-1; D gene: TRBD2; CDR3 DNA: TGTGCCAGCAGCTACGGACTAGCGGCCCGACTCAATGAGCAGTTCTTC; CDR3 protein: CASSYGLAARLNEQFF
clone size: NA; V gene: TRBV28; J gene: TRBJ1-1; D gene: NA; CDR3 DNA: TGTGCCACCAGAAGGACTTCCATCACTGAAGCTTTCTTT; CDR3 protein: CATRRTSITEAFF
clone size: NA; V gene: TRBV5-6; J gene: TRBJ2-7; D gene: NA; CDR3 DNA: TGTGCCAGCAGCCCAACCCCAGCATCCTACGAGCAGTACTTC; CDR3 protein: CASSPTPASYEQYF
clone size: NA; V gene: TRBV6-5; J gene: TRBJ1-2; D gene: TRBD1; CDR3 DNA: TGTGCCAGCAGGGACAGGGGAGCGGCTAACTATGGCTACACCTTC; CDR3 protein: CASRDRGAANYGYTF
clone size: NA; V gene: TRBV19; J gene: TRBJ1-4; D gene: TRBD1; CDR3 DNA: TGTGCCAGTAGTAACCGGGACAGGGGACGCACTAATGAAAAACTGTTTTTT; CDR3 protein: CASSNRDRGRTNEKLFF
clone size: once; V gene: TRBV6-5; J gene: TRBJ2-7; D gene: NA; CDR3 DNA: TGTGCCAGCAGAACTGACAGTGCACGCGAGCAGTACTTC; CDR3 protein: CASRTDSAREQYF